This T cell receptor beta chain comes out of a study of cytomegalovirus exposure and HLA in healthy donors. Study-wide points: Rarity marked most TCR sequences, yet some public TCRs occurred in many donors.

Regarding this clone: The antigen is unknown. One end of the junction is discordant with germline, which a read error may explain.

This CDR3 is 15 amino acids long. Per germline, CDR1 SEHNR and CDR2 FQNEAQ (reference sequence). PCR was performed using 60 Vbeta and 13 Jbeta primers. The table came from immunoSEQ multiplex PCR; TCRdb's copy has only in-frame clones and leaves some out. The data hold hundreds of thousands of clones, with approximately 68% observed a single time. The chain combines TRBV7-9 with TRBJ1-1; 8 bases match TRBD1. The source of this sequence is a woman aged 25 to 39 in good health and CMV-seronegative. Sequencing was performed on PBMCs. CDR3 loop: CSSSPGQGGGSEAFF. As DNA, the CDR3 is TGTTCCAGCAGCCCCGGACAGGGTGGAGGATCTGAAGCTTTCTTT.